These 26 T cell receptor beta chains came from one sample sequenced in a study of spatial heterogeneity in lung cancer. Time point indicated: sample taken at primary tumor resection. Using its own MiXCR run on the 5' RACE reads, TCRdb lists one record per CDR3 protein. The table shows a few thousand distinct CDR3 sequences, with almost 8% occurring only once. Specimen: normal lung tissue next to the tumor, collected at surgery. Source of these receptors: a male donor with early-stage non-small cell lung cancer.

The rearrangement links TRBV12-3 or TRBV12-4 to TRBJ1-3, with 9 bases aligning to TRBD1. The CDR3 spans 15 residues. Trimming at V came to 6 bases and at J to 2 bases, leaving 5 bases not matched to a gene. The CDR3 region is CASRGQGGTGNTIYF. The CDR3 bases are TGTGCCAGCAGGGGACAGGGAGGGACTGGAAACACCATATATTTT.

This clonotype is categorized as medium-sized (0.01 to 0.1%). The junction shows a germline mismatch at one end, possibly a read error. CDR3 sequence: CASSRQGRAYAF. The CDR3 DNA follows: TGTGCCAGCAGCCGACAGGGACGGGCTTACGCCTTT. The chain carries TRBV2 and TRBJ2-3; TRBD1 agrees at 7 bases. Germline lookup yields CDR1 SNHLY and CDR2 FYNNEI. The CDR3 sequence is 12 residues long.

This clonotype counts as medium-sized. The chain employs TRBV30 and TRBJ2-2, with D possibly matching TRBD2 (6 bases). The CDR3 has 14 residues. Germline V lookup: CDR1 GTSNPN, CDR2 SVGIG (reference sequence). V was trimmed by 3 bases and J by 4 bases, leaving 12 bases between them. The CDR3 reads CAWSRLGTTGELFF. CDR3 nucleotide sequence: TGTGCCTGGAGCCGACTAGGGACCACCGGGGAGCTGTTTTTT.

This clonotype ranks as medium-sized. The V and J genes are TRBV18 and TRBJ2-3, with a tentative D call TRBD2 (5 bases). Germline values: CDR1 KGHSH, CDR2 LQKENI. There are 15 residues in the CDR3. V was clipped by 2 bases and J by 1 base, with 10 bases between them. The CDR3 DNA reads TGTGCCAGCTCACCAAGAGCCGGGGGCACAGATACGCAGTATTTT. Translation: CASSPRAGGTDTQYF.

The chain carries TRBV2 and TRBJ2-5; either TRBD1 or TRBD2 may supply D (5 bases each). Trimming pared 7 bases from V and 4 bases from J, leaving 13 bases between. The CDR3 contains 13 residues. From germline, CDR1 is SNHLY and CDR2 FYNNEI. CDR3 nucleotides: TGTGCCAGCACGACAGTACGGGGAGAGACCCAGTACTTC. Amino acid sequence: CASTTVRGETQYF.

This clonotype is labeled medium-sized (0.01 to 0.1%). V gene TRBV20-1 combines with J gene TRBJ2-7; 7 positions match TRBD2. CDR1 DFQATT and CDR2 SNEGSKA come from the germline V gene (reference sequence). This CDR3 comprises 15 residues. Losses at the gene ends were 0 bases for V and 1 base for J; bases not matched to a gene: 6. The CDR3 region is CSARDLGGWSYEQYF. The CDR3 nucleotides read TGCAGTGCTAGAGATCTCGGGGGGTGGTCCTACGAGCAGTACTTC.

By frequency in the sample, this clonotype is medium-sized. V is TRBV5-5 and J is TRBJ1-3; weak D call: TRBD1 (5 bases). The CDR3 is 16 residues long. Germline V gene sequence: CDR1 SGHKS, CDR2 YYEKEE (reference sequence). V gave up 4 bases and J gave up 0 bases, with 14 bases separating them. CDR3: CASSPGYRNSGNTIYF. The CDR3 coding sequence is TGTGCCAGCAGCCCTGGATACAGGAACTCTGGAAACACCATATATTTT.

This clonotype is medium-sized in the sample. The chain recombines TRBV29-1 with TRBJ2-3; 7 bases are shared with TRBD1. V lost 6 bases and J lost 1; bases outside the gene matches: 4. CDR1 is SQVTM and CDR2 is ANQGSEA in the germline V gene. The CDR3 sequence is 13 residues long. CDR3 amino acids: CSVSQGGTDTQYF. Here the CDR3 DNA reads TGCAGCGTCTCTCAGGGGGGCACAGATACGCAGTATTTT.

By sample fraction, this clonotype is medium-sized. J is TRBJ2-1 and V is TRBV18, with TRBD2 identical over 7 bases. After removal of 2 bases from V and 1 base from J, the junction contained 2 bases not matched to a gene. The CDR3 has 15 amino acids. Germline V lookup: CDR1 KGHSH, CDR2 LQKENI. The CDR3 sequence: CASSPGRESYNEQFF. The CDR3, as DNA: TGTGCCAGCTCACCAGGGCGGGAGTCCTACAATGAGCAGTTCTTC.

The genes are TRBV20-1 and TRBJ1-2; D ambiguous. V was clipped by 0 bases and J by 6 bases, with 5 bases between them. The germline gives CDR1 DFQATT, CDR2 SNEGSKA (reference sequence). The CDR3 consists of 11 residues. The CDR3 coding sequence is TGCAGTGCTAGAGATTTTGATGGCTACACCTTC. Protein product: CSARDFDGYTF.

The table lists this clonotype with many counts. The genes are TRBV6-5 and TRBJ2-7, with D unclear. This CDR3 is 14 amino acids long. Germline V CDR1 and CDR2: MNHEY, SVGAGI. Trimming stripped 6 bases from V and 0 bases from J, with 12 bases between. The CDR3 loop reads CASSPRYSSYEQYF. The CDR3 DNA reads as TGTGCCAGCAGCCCACGCTATAGCTCCTACGAGCAGTACTTC.

This clonotype ranks as medium-sized (0.01 to 0.1%). The CDR3 DNA reads as TGTGCCAGCAGTCTACGAATCTCAGGGTACGAGCAGTACTTC. Residues: CASSLRISGYEQYF. The J gene is TRBJ2-7, the V gene TRBV28, with D perhaps matching TRBD1 (5 bases). V shed 5 bases and J shed 4 bases, with 15 bases lying between them. CDR1 and CDR2 from the germline V gene are MDHEN and SYDVKM. The CDR3 length is 14 residues. Combining the CDR3 with reference TRBV28 and TRBJ2-7 gives the whole variable domain DVKVTQSSRYLVKRTGEKVFLECVQDMDHENMFWYRQDPGLGLRLIYFSYDVKMKEKGDIPEGYSVSREKKERFSLILESASTNQTSMYLCASSLRISGYEQYFGPGTRLTVT.

This clonotype is labeled as medium-sized. The gene calls are TRBV19 and TRBJ2-7, with no clear D. There are 13 residues in the CDR3. The germline V and J ends were trimmed by 3 bases and 2 bases, with 8 bases remaining between them. Germline CDR1 and CDR2: LNHDA and SQIVND (reference sequence). The CDR3: CASSIDFTYEQYF. CDR3 nucleotide sequence: TGTGCCAGTAGTATCGACTTCACCTACGAGCAGTACTTC.

This clonotype was counted at least ten times. The V call is TRBV28, the J call TRBJ2-1; possible D gene TRBD1, 6 bases. CDR3 length: 19 residues. V was trimmed by 3 bases and J by 1 base, leaving 22 bases between them. The germline CDR1 and CDR2 sequences are MDHEN and SYDVKM. This CDR3 reads CASSFEDPAAQGSYNEQFF. Here the CDR3 DNA reads TGTGCCAGCAGTTTCGAGGACCCAGCGGCGCAGGGGTCCTACAATGAGCAGTTCTTC.

The chain combines TRBV5-1 with TRBJ2-5; 10 positions match TRBD2. V trimming: 0 bases; J trimming: 1 base; junction bases outside the gene matches: 3. Germline CDR1 and CDR2: SGHRS and YFSETQ. This CDR3 spans 16 amino acids. CDR3 nucleotide sequence: TGCGCCAGCAGCTTGGAAGTAGCGGGAGGCCAAGAGACCCAGTACTTC. It encodes CASSLEVAGGQETQYF.

The V and J genes are TRBV28 and TRBJ2-5, with TRBD1 matching 8 bases. The V gene's germline CDR1 is MDHEN and CDR2 SYDVKM. This CDR3 spans 13 amino acids. V trimming: 7 bases; J trimming: 5 bases; junction bases outside the gene matches: 6. The CDR3 coding sequence is TGTGCCAGCAAGATCAGGGGGCGGGAGACCCAGTACTTC. Residues: CASKIRGRETQYF.

This clonotype was recorded many times. The gene calls are TRBV10-3 and TRBJ1-5, with 8 bases matching TRBD1. Trimming cost V 2 bases and J 4 bases; bases outside gene matches: 1. The length of the CDR3 is 14 residues. Germline loops: CDR1 ENHRY, CDR2 SYGVKD. CDR3 amino acids: CAISEGQGNQPQHF. CDR3 in DNA: TGTGCCATCAGTGAGGGACAGGGAAATCAGCCCCAGCATTTT.

This clonotype ranks as medium-sized. CDR3 in DNA: TGTGCCAGCAGTGGCGGACACTTAAGCAATCAGCCCCAGCATTTT. Its protein product is CASSGGHLSNQPQHF. This chain links TRBV25-1 with TRBJ1-5; tentative D call: TRBD1 (5 bases). The CDR3 is 15 residues long. V lost 4 bases and J 1 base, leaving 11 bases between the germline ends. Germline CDR1 MGHDK, CDR2 SYGVNS. The full variable domain, its missing parts supplied by reference TRBV25-1 and TRBJ1-5, is EADIYQTPRYLVIGTGKKITLECSQTMGHDKMYWYQQDPGMELHLIHYSYGVNSTEKGDLSSESTVSRIRTEHFPLTLESARPSHTSQYLCASSGGHLSNQPQHFGDGTRLSIL.

This clonotype is labeled medium-sized. This rearrangement joins TRBV30 to TRBJ2-6; 11 bases fit TRBD1. CDR3 length: 18 amino acids. The germline gives CDR1 GTSNPN, CDR2 SVGIG (reference sequence). V was pared by 4 bases and J by 2 bases, with 10 bases of the junction left unmatched. CDR3 nucleotides: TGTGCCTGGATGCCCCCGGGACAGGGGGTAGCTGGGGCCAACGTCCTGACTTTC. This translates into CAWMPPGQGVAGANVLTF.

In this sample, this clonotype turned up many times. The rearrangement uses TRBV30 and TRBJ2-1, with 12 bases that match TRBD2. Germline CDR1 and CDR2: GTSNPN and SVGIG (reference sequence). The CDR3 spans 15 residues. V lost 1 base and J lost 6; bases outside the gene matches: 4. CDR3 protein: CAWSGPSGRGNEQFF. The CDR3 DNA sequence: TGTGCCTGGAGTGGTCCTAGCGGGAGGGGCAATGAGCAGTTCTTC.

Turning to this clonotype: A much bigger clone sits one base away, suggesting this may be a read error. CDR3 sequence reads: CASRISGSYNEQFF. The CDR3 bases are TGTGCCAGCAGAATATCGGGATCCTACAATGAGCAGTTCTTC. The rearrangement joins TRBV27 to TRBJ2-1; D is possibly TRBD2 (5 bases). Per germline, CDR1 MNHEY and CDR2 SMNVEV (reference sequence). CDR3 length equals 14 residues. Deletions cut 6 bases from V and 1 base from J, with 10 bases between.

The chain uses TRBV20-1 and TRBJ2-2; D ambiguous. V was cut by 6 bases and J by 11 bases, with 13 bases left in between. CDR1 and CDR2 (germline): DFQATT, SNEGSKA (reference sequence). The CDR3 is made up of 11 amino acids. CDR3 region: CSAWRDLELFF. The CDR3 nucleotides are TGCAGTGCCTGGCGAGATCTCGAGCTGTTTTTT.

This clonotype is medium-sized in the sample. The J gene is TRBJ1-3, the V gene TRBV11-2, with D maybe TRBD1 (6 bases). Trimming left V 0 bases short and J 4 bases short, with 13 bases between. The CDR3 length is 16 residues. Germline CDR1 is SGHAT and CDR2 is FQNNGV. CDR3 nucleotide sequence: TGTGCCAGCAGCTTAGAGGGAGCAGGGGCCGGAAACACCATATATTTT. Its translation: CASSLEGAGAGNTIYF.

There are many counts of this clonotype. The chain recombines TRBV7-9 with TRBJ1-2; D uncertain. Germline loops: CDR1 SEHNR, CDR2 FQNEAQ (reference sequence). The V and J ends lost 4 bases and 2 bases respectively, with 5 bases between them. This CDR3 is built from 12 residues. The CDR3 sequence: CASSSSNYGYTF. CDR3 bases: TGTGCCAGCAGCTCGTCCAACTATGGCTACACCTTC.

Sample share makes this clonotype medium-sized (0.01 to 0.1%). The chain uses TRBV6-2 or TRBV6-3 and TRBJ2-1; maybe TRBD1 (5 bases). Between the trimmed V and J ends, which lost 4 bases and 4 bases, there was a span of 11 bases. The germline CDR1 and CDR2 sequences are MNHEY and SVGEGT. The CDR3 spans 14 residues. The DNA for the CDR3 is TGTGCCAGCAGTTCTACAGGAGATTACAATGAGCAGTTCTTC. Its translation: CASSSTGDYNEQFF.

In this sample, this clonotype is medium-sized. V and J are TRBV27 and TRBJ2-5; perhaps TRBD1 as D (7 bases). CDR3 length: 15 amino acids. The germline V and J ends were trimmed by 5 bases and 5 bases, with 18 bases remaining between them. CDR1 is MNHEY, CDR2 SMNVEV, per germline (reference sequence). CDR3 bases: TGTGCCAGCAGTCTTACATCTGCAGGGGGGGAGACCCAGTACTTC. It encodes CASSLTSAGGETQYF.